This TCR beta chain was sequenced for a study of circulating and synovial CD4+ cells in juvenile arthritis. Study conclusions and caveats: T cell genome counts differed by at least an order of magnitude between CPL and CD4 samples. Shared-clonotype fractions with synovium likely underestimate full repertoire overlap. These blood cells shared more CDR3 sequences with synovium than bulk blood.

The CDR3 totals 14 residues. Germline V gene lookup returns CDR1 MDHEN and CDR2 SYDVKM. The ends lost 6 bases at V and 12 bases at J; junction bases unmatched: 13. As to this clone: The antigen is unknown.

Samples derive from patients with active juvenile idiopathic arthritis. Only in-frame clones appear in the TCRdb table, and some are missing; sequencing was by immunoSEQ multiplex PCR. Of tens of thousands of clones detected, around 96% appear once; the ten largest clones hold about 0.15%. The chain links TRBV28 to TRBJ2-1; the match to TRBD2 covers 8 bases. The receptor's source is a human donor with juvenile idiopathic arthritis. Sequencing was done on a sample of CD4+ T cells from blood. CDR3 DNA: TGTGCCAGCAGCTTTCCGAGCGGGAGTGCGGGGCAGTTCTTC. Translated, it gives CASSFPSGSAGQFF.